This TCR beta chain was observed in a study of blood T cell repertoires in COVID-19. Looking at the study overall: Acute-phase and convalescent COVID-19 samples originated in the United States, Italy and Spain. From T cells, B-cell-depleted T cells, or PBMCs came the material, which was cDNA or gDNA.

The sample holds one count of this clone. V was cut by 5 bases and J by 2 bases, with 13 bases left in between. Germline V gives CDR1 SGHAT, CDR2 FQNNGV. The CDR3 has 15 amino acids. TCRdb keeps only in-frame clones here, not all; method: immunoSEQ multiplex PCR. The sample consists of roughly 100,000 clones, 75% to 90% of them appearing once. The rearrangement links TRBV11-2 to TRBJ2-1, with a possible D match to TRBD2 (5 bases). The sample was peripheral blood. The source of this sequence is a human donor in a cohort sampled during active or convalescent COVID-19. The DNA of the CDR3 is TGTGCCAGCAGCCCAGGTAGAGGGACCTACAATGAGCAGTTCTTC. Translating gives CASSPGRGTYNEQFF.